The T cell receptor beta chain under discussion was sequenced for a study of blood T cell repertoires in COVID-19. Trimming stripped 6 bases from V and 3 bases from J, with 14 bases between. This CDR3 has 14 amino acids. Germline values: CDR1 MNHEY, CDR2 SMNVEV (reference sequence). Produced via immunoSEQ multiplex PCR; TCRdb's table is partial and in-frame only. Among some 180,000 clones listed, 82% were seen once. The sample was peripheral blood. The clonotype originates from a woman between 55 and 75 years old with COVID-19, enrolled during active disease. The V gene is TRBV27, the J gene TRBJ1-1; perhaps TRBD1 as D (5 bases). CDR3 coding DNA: TGTGCCAGCAGGGATTTGGGGGGTTACACTGAAGCTTTCTTT. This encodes CASRDLGGYTEAFF.